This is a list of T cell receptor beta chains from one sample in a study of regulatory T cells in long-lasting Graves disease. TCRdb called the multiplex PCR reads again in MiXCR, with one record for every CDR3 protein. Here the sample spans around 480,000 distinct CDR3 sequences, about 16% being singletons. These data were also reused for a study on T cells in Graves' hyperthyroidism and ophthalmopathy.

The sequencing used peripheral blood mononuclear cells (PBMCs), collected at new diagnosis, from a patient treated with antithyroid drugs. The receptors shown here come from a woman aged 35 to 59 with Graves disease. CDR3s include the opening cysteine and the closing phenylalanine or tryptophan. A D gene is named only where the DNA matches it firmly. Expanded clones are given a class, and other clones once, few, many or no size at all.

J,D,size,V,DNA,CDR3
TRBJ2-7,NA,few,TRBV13,TGTGCCAGCAGCTCAGGGAAACGCGAGCAGTACTTC,CASSSGKREQYF
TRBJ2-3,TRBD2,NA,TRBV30,TGTGCCTGGAGTGTACCGGCTAGCGGGAGGGCAGATACACAGTATTTT,CAWSVPASGRADTQYF
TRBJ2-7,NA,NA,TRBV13,TGTGCCAGCAGCTTAGGTTCGAGTGAAAGCTCCTACGAGCAGTACTTC,CASSLGSSESSYEQYF
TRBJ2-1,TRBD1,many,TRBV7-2,TGTGCCAGTTTCCGGGACAGCTCCTACAATGAGCAGTTCTTC,CASFRDSSYNEQFF
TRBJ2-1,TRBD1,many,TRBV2,TGTGCCAGCAGACTACCGGGACAGGATTACTCCAATGAGCAGTTCTTC,CASRLPGQDYSNEQFF
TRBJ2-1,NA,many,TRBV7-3,TGTGCCAGCAGCTTGGCTACGGGACCTTCCAATGAGCAGTTCTTC,CASSLATGPSNEQFF
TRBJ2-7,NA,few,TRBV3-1,TGTGCCAGCAGCCAAGCGGTGTCAGGCCGTTTAGTGGTAACCTCCTACGAGCAGTACTTC,CASSQAVSGRLVVTSYEQYF
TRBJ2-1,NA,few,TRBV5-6,TGTGCCAGCAGCATCCGGGACAACCTTATGGAGCAGTTCTTC,CASSIRDNLMEQFF
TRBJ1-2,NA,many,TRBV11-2,TGTGCCAGCAGCTTAGATCCCACAGGGTTGGGCTACACCTTC,CASSLDPTGLGYTF
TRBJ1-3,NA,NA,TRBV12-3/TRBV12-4,TGTGCCAGCAGCTTTTCAGGGTCCTCTGGAAACACCATATATTTT,CASSFSGSSGNTIYF
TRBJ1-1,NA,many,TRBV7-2,TGTGCCAGCAGCTTAATGGGCCACAGGACCAGGGTCGAGGACACTGAAGCTTTCTTT,CASSLMGHRTRVEDTEAFF
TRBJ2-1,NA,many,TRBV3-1,TGTGCCAGCAGCCAAGATCGGGGAAGCGGGTCGTTCTTC,CASSQDRGSGSFF
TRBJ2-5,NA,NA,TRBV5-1,TGCGCCAGCAGCTTGGGGGGGCGAGGTTTTCAAGAGACCCAGTACTTC,CASSLGGRGFQETQYF
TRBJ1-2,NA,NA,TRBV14,TGTGCCAGCAGCCCAGTTTCCACTTCGAGCTACACCTTC,CASSPVSTSSYTF